This entry lists 20 T cell receptor beta chains sequenced from one sample in a study of T cell repertoires in cytomegalovirus infection. TCRdb redid the calling of the reads with MiXCR, one entry per CDR3 protein. The repertoire holds about 920,000 distinct CDR3 sequences, with 25% to 40% as singletons. Their antigens remain unidentified. The material sequenced was cultured CD8+ T cells from PBMCs, taken from culture after CMV antigen stimulation. The receptor set was obtained from a human donor in good health (CMV status not recorded). Some clones in this sample may be carry-over from other donors' samples.

There are a few counts of this clonotype. V is TRBV6-1 and J is TRBJ2-7, with 10 bases matching TRBD1. Germline loops: CDR1 MNHNS, CDR2 SASEGT. This CDR3 comprises 15 residues. Unmatched junction bases numbered 11, after V lost 5 bases and J lost 7 bases. The CDR3 protein is CASSTPGQGLLEQYF. The DNA of the CDR3 is TGTGCCAGCAGTACGCCGGGACAGGGGTTGCTTGAGCAGTACTTC.

This clonotype was recorded a few times. The V call is TRBV24-1, the J call TRBJ2-3; TRBD2 aligns across 15 bases. The CDR3 contains 19 residues. Unmatched junction bases numbered 7, after V lost 2 bases and J lost 2 bases. The germline V gene encodes CDR1 KGHDR and CDR2 SFDVKD. Here the CDR3 reads CATSDWDGTSGGYTDTQYF. The CDR3 bases are TGTGCCACCAGTGATTGGGACGGGACTAGCGGGGGGTACACAGATACGCAGTATTTT.

This clonotype showed up just a few times. The V call is TRBV5-5, the J call TRBJ2-2; 9 positions agree with TRBD1. The germline V gene encodes CDR1 SGHKS and CDR2 YYEKEE (reference sequence). This CDR3 region has 17 residues. J lost 5 bases, V lost 1 base, and 9 bases had no gene match. The CDR3 region is CASSLQRDRVVTGELFF. In DNA, the CDR3 is TGTGCCAGCAGCTTGCAGCGGGACAGGGTAGTGACCGGGGAGCTGTTTTTT.

V is TRBV12-3 or TRBV12-4 and J is TRBJ2-2, with D unclear. CDR3 length: 17 amino acids. Trimming removed 5 bases from V and 3 bases from J, with 19 bases in between. The CDR3 reads CASSKPWVLEYTGELFF. DNA for the CDR3: TGTGCCAGCAGTAAACCCTGGGTCCTTGAGTACACCGGGGAGCTGTTTTTT.

V is TRBV6-6 and J is TRBJ2-4, with a tentative D call TRBD2 (6 bases). This CDR3 has 17 amino acids. Trimming took 1 base from V and 1 from J, leaving 14 bases between them. The germline gives CDR1 MNHNY, CDR2 SVGAGI (reference sequence). The CDR3 nucleotides read TGTGCCAGCAGTTACTTAGCGGAGGGTTTGGCCAAAAACATTCAGTACTTC. Its protein is CASSYLAEGLAKNIQYF.

J is TRBJ1-2 and V is TRBV15; D unresolved. This CDR3 spans 14 amino acids. The V and J ends lost 0 bases and 4 bases respectively, with 9 bases between them. Germline values: CDR1 LNHNV, CDR2 YYDKDF (reference sequence). This CDR3 reads CATSREEPFYGYTF. In DNA form, the CDR3 reads TGTGCCACCAGCAGAGAAGAACCGTTCTATGGCTACACCTTC.

The genes are TRBV7-6 and TRBJ2-2; TRBD1 matches at 7 bases. V dropped 5 bases and J dropped 5; count of bases not matched to a gene: 11. This CDR3 has 16 amino acids. The germline V gene has CDR1 SGHVS and CDR2 FNYEAQ. CDR3 coding DNA: TGTGCCAGCAGCCCATCGCTCCAGGGGGAAACCGGGGAGCTGTTTTTT. Its translation: CASSPSLQGETGELFF.

Ten or more counts support this clonotype. This chain uses TRBV7-6 with TRBJ2-7; possible D gene TRBD2, 7 bases. V was shortened by 1 base and J by 6 bases, with 13 bases between the two germline ends. CDR3 length: 14 residues. Germline-derived CDR1 and CDR2 are SGHVS and FNYEAQ. The CDR3 DNA sequence: TGTGCCAGCAGCTTAGAGGGGGGGCTCGGCGAGCAGTACTTC. Translation gives CASSLEGGLGEQYF.

The V and J genes are TRBV13 and TRBJ2-2; 12 bases match TRBD1. Germline CDR1 is PRHDT and CDR2 is FYEKMQ (reference sequence). CDR3 size: 17 residues. Trimming cost V 1 base and J 3 bases; bases outside gene matches: 3. The DNA of the CDR3 is TGTGCCAGCAGCTTAGAGGGACAGGGGGCTGACACCGGGGAGCTGTTTTTT. It is translated as CASSLEGQGADTGELFF.

In its sample, this clonotype was seen a few times. The genes are TRBV6-1 and TRBJ2-7; D not certain. The CDR3 has 17 amino acids. V gave up 7 bases and J gave up 3 bases, with 25 bases separating them. Germline-derived CDR1 and CDR2 are MNHNS and SASEGT. CDR3 loop: CASKSLIGRKALYEQYF. The CDR3 nucleotides read TGTGCCAGCAAGAGCCTTATAGGGCGGAAAGCCCTCTACGAGCAGTACTTC.

This clonotype was observed at least ten times. The rearrangement joins TRBV7-2 to TRBJ2-5, with D perhaps TRBD1 (6 bases). V lost 1 base and J 5 bases, leaving 14 bases between the germline ends. CDR3 length: 15 residues. Looked up from germline, CDR1 is SGHTA and CDR2 is FQGNSA. The CDR3, as DNA: TGTGCCAGCAGCTTAGGGACAGCATTCCGGGAGACCCAGTACTTC. It is translated as CASSLGTAFRETQYF.

This clonotype was seen a handful of times. The rearrangement links TRBV11-2 to TRBJ2-1; D not certain. V lost 11 bases and J 6 bases, leaving 14 bases between the germline ends. The CDR3 runs 12 residues. Germline V gene sequence: CDR1 SGHAT, CDR2 FQNNGV. The CDR3 coding sequence is TGTGCCTGCCACCCGGGTCCCAATGAGCAGTTCTTC. Encoded protein: CACHPGPNEQFF.

V usage is TRBV20-1 and J usage is TRBJ2-1; unclear D gene. V shed 0 bases and J shed 4 bases, with 13 bases lying between them. This CDR3 contains 15 residues. The germline gives CDR1 DFQATT, CDR2 SNEGSKA (reference sequence). This chain's CDR3 is CSARDRARPYNEQFF. The CDR3 nucleotides are TGCAGTGCTAGAGATCGGGCCCGACCTTACAATGAGCAGTTCTTC.

The rearrangement joins TRBV19 to TRBJ2-1; D unresolved. The germline CDR1 and CDR2 sequences are LNHDA and SQIVND (reference sequence). This CDR3 is built from 13 residues. The V end lost 7 bases, the J end lost 3 bases, and 10 bases lay between the germline ends. The CDR3 region has the DNA TGTGCCAGTACCTCGCAGTTCTACAATGAGCAGTTCTTC. As protein: CASTSQFYNEQFF. Full variable domain (outside the CDR3, taken from reference TRBV19 and TRBJ2-1): DGGITQSPKYLFRKEGQNVTLSCEQNLNHDAMYWYRQDPGQGLRLIYYSQIVNDFQKGDIAEGYSVSREKKESFPLTVTSAQKNPTAFYLCASTSQFYNEQFFGPGTRLTVL.

This clonotype was detected only a few times. This chain connects TRBV15 to TRBJ1-5, with D tentatively TRBD1 (5 bases). The CDR3 covers 13 residues. V gave up 8 bases and J gave up 3 bases, with 11 bases separating them. In germline, CDR1 is LNHNV, CDR2 YYDKDF (reference sequence). CDR3 nucleotide sequence: TGTGCCACCGGCGACAGAACCAATCAGCCCCAGCATTTT. It specifies CATGDRTNQPQHF.

A few counts support this clonotype. V usage is TRBV4-1 and J usage is TRBJ2-3; D is perhaps TRBD2 (5 bases). Germline values: CDR1 MGHRA, CDR2 YSYEKL. The CDR3 runs to 15 residues. Trimming stripped 5 bases from V and 1 base from J, with 13 bases between. CDR3: CASSWLRGGTDTQYF. DNA of the CDR3: TGCGCCAGCAGCTGGCTTCGGGGAGGCACAGATACGCAGTATTTT.

This clonotype was found a few times. J is TRBJ1-2 and V is TRBV7-9; 9 bases are shared with TRBD1. Germline V gene sequence: CDR1 SEHNR, CDR2 FQNEAQ (reference sequence). CDR3 length: 16 residues. V dropped 3 bases and J dropped 2; count of bases not matched to a gene: 7. CDR3 protein: CASSLGQGNANYGYTF. The CDR3 DNA reads as TGTGCCAGCAGCTTGGGACAGGGAAACGCCAACTATGGCTACACCTTC. Using reference TRBV7-9 and TRBJ1-2 for the parts outside the CDR3, the full variable domain is DTGVSQNPRHKITKRGQNVTFRCDPISEHNRLYWYRQTLGQGPEFLTYFQNEAQLEKSRLLSDRFSAERPKGSFSTLEIQRTEQGDSAMYLCASSLGQGNANYGYTFGSGTRLTVV.

This clonotype was seen more than once but under ten times. V and J are TRBV7-6 and TRBJ1-2, with TRBD1 matching over 12 bases. Germline CDR1 and CDR2: SGHVS and FNYEAQ. This CDR3 has 15 amino acids. With 5 bases clipped from V and 8 bases from J, the junction kept 9 bases outside the gene matches. Here the CDR3 reads CASSGPGQGALGYTF. The CDR3 DNA follows: TGTGCCAGCAGCGGACCGGGACAGGGGGCGTTAGGCTACACCTTC.

This clonotype was picked up a small number of times. The chain uses TRBV7-9 and TRBJ1-4; D gene uncertain. V was clipped by 6 bases and J by 8 bases, with 13 bases between them. CDR1 and CDR2 from the germline V gene are SEHNR and FQNEAQ (reference sequence). There are 13 residues in the CDR3. CDR3 loop: CASSGPGDEKLFF. The CDR3 bases are TGTGCCAGCAGTGGGCCTGGCGACGAAAAACTGTTTTTT. Full variable domain (outside the CDR3, taken from reference TRBV7-9 and TRBJ1-4): DTGVSQNPRHKITKRGQNVTFRCDPISEHNRLYWYRQTLGQGPEFLTYFQNEAQLEKSRLLSDRFSAERPKGSFSTLEIQRTEQGDSAMYLCASSGPGDEKLFFGSGTQLSVL.

The chain couples TRBV10-2 to TRBJ1-2, with TRBD1 identical over 7 bases. V lost 5 bases and J lost 4; bases outside the gene matches: 10. The CDR3 is 15 residues long. Germline CDR1 is WSHSY and CDR2 is SAAADI. The CDR3 spells CASSWGDSGFYGYTF. CDR3 DNA sequence: TGCGCCAGCAGTTGGGGGGACAGTGGGTTCTATGGCTACACCTTC.